This passage covers 19 T cell receptor beta chains from one sample sequenced in a study of T cells after yellow fever vaccination. MiXCR, run by TCRdb on the 5' RACE reads, gives a single entry per CDR3 protein. The sample yields 360,000 or so distinct CDR3 sequences, about 9.9% seen once. Source: PBMCs, taken on the day of the first yellow fever vaccination. These receptors came from a man between 18 and 29 years old who received the YFV17D yellow fever vaccine.

The gene calls are TRBV5-1 and TRBJ1-2, with D unclear. Trimming left V 0 bases short and J 7 bases short, with 16 bases between. CDR1 and CDR2 (germline): SGHRS, YFSETQ. CDR3 length: 15 residues. CDR3 sequence: CASSLETPPVGGYTF. The DNA of the CDR3 is TGCGCCAGCAGCTTGGAGACTCCCCCTGTAGGTGGCTACACCTTC. Based on the CDR3 plus reference TRBV5-1 and TRBJ1-2, the full variable domain is KAGVTQTPRYLIKTRGQQVTLSCSPISGHRSVSWYQQTPGQGLQFLFEYFSETQRNKGNFPGRFSGRQFSNSRSEMNVSTLELGDSALYLCASSLETPPVGGYTFGSGTRLTVV.

This clonotype was seen more than once but under ten times. This chain's CDR3 is CASSLGPLGDYEQYF. CDR3 nucleotides: TGTGCCAGCAGCTTGGGTCCCTTGGGGGACTACGAGCAGTACTTC. V usage is TRBV5-8 and J usage is TRBJ2-7; the D call may be TRBD1 or TRBD2 (5 bases each). CDR1 is SGHTS and CDR2 is YDEGEE in the germline V gene. Trimming took off 0 bases at V and 3 bases at J, with 13 bases between the two ends. CDR3 size: 15 residues.

The chain recombines TRBV7-8 with TRBJ2-1; D is undetermined. CDR3 length: 19 amino acids. Germline values: CDR1 SGHVS, CDR2 FQNEAQ. The V and J ends lost 1 base and 0 bases respectively, with 19 bases between them. Here the CDR3 DNA reads TGTGCCAGCAGCTTAGGACCAATCCCGGGCGGTACCTCCTACAATGAGCAGTTCTTC. This encodes CASSLGPIPGGTSYNEQFF.

This clonotype has just a few counts. CDR3 residues: CAISEMRGANEQYF. The CDR3 region has the DNA TGTGCCATCAGTGAGATGCGGGGTGCCAACGAGCAGTACTTC. This chain uses TRBV10-3 with TRBJ2-7; D may be TRBD2 (6 bases). This CDR3 has 14 residues. The V end lost 2 bases, the J end lost 5 bases, and 13 bases lay between the germline ends. Germline V gives CDR1 ENHRY, CDR2 SYGVKD.

This clonotype came up a few times. This sequence joins TRBV27 and TRBJ2-7; tentatively, D is TRBD1 (6 bases). Trimming took 5 bases from V and 2 from J, leaving 13 bases between them. This CDR3 contains 14 residues. Germline CDR1 is MNHEY and CDR2 is SMNVEV (reference sequence). CDR3 bases: TGTGCCAGCAGTCCATCTCCAGGGGCCTACGAGCAGTACTTC. Translation: CASSPSPGAYEQYF.

The chain combines TRBV6-2 or TRBV6-3 with TRBJ2-5; D gene ambiguous. V lost 7 bases and J lost 2, with 8 bases in between. Germline CDR1 MNHEY, CDR2 SVGEGT. This CDR3 comprises 12 residues. The CDR3 sequence is CASIHRQETQYF. DNA of the CDR3: TGTGCCAGCATCCACAGACAAGAGACCCAGTACTTC.

This clonotype was recorded at least ten times. The V gene is TRBV20-1, the J gene TRBJ2-3, with D unclear. Germline loops: CDR1 DFQATT, CDR2 SNEGSKA (reference sequence). CDR3 length: 17 residues. Between the trimmed V and J ends, which lost 0 bases and 1 base, there was a span of 17 bases. The CDR3 nucleotides read TGCAGTGCTAGAGACCCGGCGAGAGGCCCCGGCACAGATACGCAGTATTTT. Protein sequence: CSARDPARGPGTDTQYF.

This clonotype was seen only a few times. J is TRBJ2-1 and V is TRBV2, with D possibly called TRBD1 or TRBD2 (6 bases each). Germline V gene data show CDR1 as SNHLY and CDR2 as FYNNEI. V was shortened by 7 bases and J by 9 bases, with 16 bases between the two germline ends. The CDR3 length is 13 residues. The CDR3 DNA follows: TGTGCCAGCAAGGCAGGGGAGGTTGGTGAGCAGTTCTTC. It encodes CASKAGEVGEQFF.

This clonotype was observed a few times. V gene TRBV19 combines with J gene TRBJ1-5, with D hard to call. Between the trimmed V and J ends, which lost 5 bases and 2 bases, there was a span of 22 bases. Per germline, CDR1 LNHDA and CDR2 SQIVND (reference sequence). The CDR3 is made up of 18 amino acids. DNA for the CDR3: TGTGCCAGTAGTGCCTGGACCCGAACGCGACGGGGCAATCAGCCCCAGCATTTT. Its translation: CASSAWTRTRRGNQPQHF.

The chain links TRBV7-8 to TRBJ1-5; D unclear. Germline V gene data show CDR1 as SGHVS and CDR2 as FQNEAQ. Trimming took off 0 bases at V and 3 bases at J, with 12 bases between the two ends. The CDR3 totals 16 residues. The CDR3 loop reads CASSLAGFRNNQPQHF. The DNA for the CDR3 is TGTGCCAGCAGCTTAGCGGGGTTCCGAAACAATCAGCCCCAGCATTTT.

This rearrangement joins TRBV5-1 to TRBJ1-2; TRBD1 is a possible D gene (6 bases). Germline lookup yields CDR1 SGHRS and CDR2 YFSETQ. This CDR3 spans 15 amino acids. The V gene lost 3 bases and the J gene lost 2 bases, with 14 bases spanning the gap. This CDR3 is CASSSTSTGNYGYTF. For the CDR3, the DNA is TGCGCCAGCAGCTCGACGTCTACAGGGAACTATGGCTACACCTTC.

The genes are TRBV25-1 and TRBJ2-7; 8 bases align to TRBD2. CDR3 length: 13 amino acids. Per germline, CDR1 MGHDK and CDR2 SYGVNS. The V and J ends lost 6 bases and 4 bases, in that order; junction bases with no gene match: 5. The CDR3 DNA reads as TGTGCCAGCAGACCCGGGGGGGGGTACGAGCAGTACTTC. Residues: CASRPGGGYEQYF.

This sequence joins TRBV4-1 and TRBJ1-6; D ambiguous. The V end lost 0 bases, the J end lost 9 bases, and 9 bases lay between the germline ends. This CDR3 is 14 amino acids long. CDR1 is MGHRA, CDR2 YSYEKL, per germline. The CDR3 nucleotides are TGCGCCAGCAGCCAAGATGTGGGAACTTCACCCCTCCACTTT. It is translated as CASSQDVGTSPLHF.

The chain combines TRBV4-3 with TRBJ2-5; 7 nucleotides match TRBD1. Losses at the gene ends were 4 bases for V and 6 bases for J; bases not matched to a gene: 8. CDR1 LGHNA and CDR2 YSLEER come from the germline V gene. The CDR3 runs 14 residues. CDR3 amino acids: CASSPRQGVKTQYF. CDR3 DNA sequence: TGCGCCAGCAGCCCCCGACAGGGAGTAAAGACCCAGTACTTC.

The genes are TRBV5-5 and TRBJ2-5; TRBD1 aligns across 11 bases. V lost 3 bases and J lost 3; bases outside the gene matches: 1. The CDR3 has 14 residues. CDR1 is SGHKS, CDR2 YYEKEE, per germline (reference sequence). CDR3 in amino acids: CASSSGQGEETQYF. CDR3 DNA: TGTGCCAGCAGCTCGGGACAGGGGGAAGAGACCCAGTACTTC. Based on the CDR3 plus reference TRBV5-5 and TRBJ2-5, the full variable domain is DAGVTQSPTHLIKTRGQQVTLRCSPISGHKSVSWYQQVLGQGPQFIFQYYEKEERGRGNFPDRFSARQFPNYSSELNVNALLLGDSALYLCASSSGQGEETQYFGPGTRLLVL.

This clonotype has more than one count but fewer than ten. The chain uses TRBV20-1 and TRBJ2-1; D perhaps matches TRBD2 (6 bases). Germline lookup yields CDR1 DFQATT and CDR2 SNEGSKA (reference sequence). The CDR3 contains 13 residues. V lost 6 bases, J lost 4 bases, and 13 bases lay in between. The CDR3 DNA reads as TGCAGTGCACCAGGGACTCGGTACAATGAGCAGTTCTTC. The encoded protein is CSAPGTRYNEQFF.

This rearrangement joins TRBV6-2 or TRBV6-3 to TRBJ2-6, with 8 positions matching TRBD1. CDR1 is MNHEY, CDR2 SVGEGT, per germline. The V and J ends lost 5 bases and 0 bases, in that order; junction bases with no gene match: 15. The CDR3 extends over 20 amino acids. CDR3 in DNA: TGTGCCAGCAGTCCACTCTCCCTGGACAGGGTCGGCTCTGGGGCCAACGTCCTGACTTTC. Translation gives CASSPLSLDRVGSGANVLTF.

The table lists this clonotype with many counts. This chain connects TRBV3-1 to TRBJ2-1; TRBD2 matches 12 bases. The CDR3 is made up of 20 amino acids. J was trimmed by 2 bases and V by 3 bases; bases with no gene match: 14. Germline V lookup: CDR1 LGHDT, CDR2 YNNKEL (reference sequence). CDR3 nucleotide sequence: TGTGCCAGCAGCCACCTTACTAGCGGGGGGCGTATTGGAACCTACAATGAGCAGTTCTTC. It codes for CASSHLTSGGRIGTYNEQFF.

This chain links TRBV4-3 with TRBJ2-7, with 9 bases fitting TRBD1. This CDR3 spans 15 amino acids. With 3 bases clipped from V and 2 bases from J, the junction kept 5 bases outside the gene matches. Germline CDR1 and CDR2: LGHNA and YSLEER. The CDR3: CASSHYDRGTYEQYF. In nucleotides, the CDR3 is TGCGCCAGCAGCCATTATGACAGGGGGACCTACGAGCAGTACTTC.